These 9 T cell receptor beta chains originate from one sample sequenced in a study of CD8+CD57+ T cells in acquired aplastic anemia. CDR3 and TCR beta VDJ profiling relied on genomic DNA as the template. One entry per CDR3 protein, called by TCRdb with MiXCR from the reads. The data hold over 200,000 distinct CDR3 sequences, with under 65% observed a single time. The sequenced sample consisted of sorted CD4+, CD8+, or CD8+CD57+ T cells (not recorded which) from PBMCs. The receptors were sampled from a human donor in good health.

For this clonotype: Compared with germline, one end of the junction differs, possibly owing to a read error. The rearrangement joins TRBV12-3 or TRBV12-4 to TRBJ1-6; perhaps TRBD1 as D (6 bases). This CDR3 is 15 amino acids long. The CDR3 loop is CASSFGGASNSPLHF. DNA of the CDR3: TGTGCCAGCAGTTTTGGGGGGGCTAGTAATTCACCCCTCCACTTC.

On this clonotype itself: At one boundary the junction diverges from the germline segment, which might be a read error. The chain recombines TRBV7-9 with TRBJ2-7, with 11 positions matching TRBD1. Germline CDR1 is SEHNR and CDR2 is FQNEAQ (reference sequence). This CDR3 contains 14 residues. CDR3 sequence: CATSGTGGSYEQYF. Here the CDR3 DNA reads TGTGCCACCAGCGGGACAGGGGGTTCCTACGAGCAGTACTTC.

In this sample, this clonotype turned up a few times. Given a much more abundant clone one base away, this may be a read error. The J gene is TRBJ2-1, the V gene TRBV6-5; perhaps TRBD2 as D (6 bases). The CDR3 runs to 14 residues. Germline CDR1 and CDR2: MNHEY and SVGAGI. CDR3 nucleotides: TGTGCCAGCAGTTACTCACTAGCTTCGAGTGAGCGGTTCTTC. Protein product: CASSYSLASSERFF.

The CDR3 loop reads CASSLQAYEQYF. CDR3 nucleotide sequence: TGTGCCAGCAGCTTACAGGCTTACGAGCAGTACTTC. This rearrangement joins TRBV7-8 to TRBJ2-7, with D unresolved. Germline V gene data show CDR1 as SGHVS and CDR2 as FQNEAQ. The CDR3 loop spans 12 amino acids. Trimming took off 2 bases at V and 4 bases at J, with 6 bases between the two ends. Full variable domain (missing parts from reference TRBV7-8 and TRBJ2-7): GAGVSQSPRYKVAKRGQDVALRCDPISGHVSLFWYQQALGQGPEFLTYFQNEAQLDKSGLPSDRFFAERPEGSVSTLKIQRTQQEDSAVYLCASSLQAYEQYFGPGTRLTVT.

About this clonotype: A read error is likely, as this CDR3 ends without the conserved phenylalanine or tryptophan. The genes are TRBV7-7 and TRBJ2-1; D is possibly TRBD2 (6 bases). The CDR3 is 15 amino acids. The germline gives CDR1 SSHAT, CDR2 FNYEAQ (reference sequence). The CDR3 sequence is CASSLSGGAYNEQFC. For the CDR3, the DNA is TGTGCTAGCAGCCTAAGCGGAGGGGCCTACAATGAGCAGTTCTGC.

The chain links TRBV15 to TRBJ2-7; tentatively, D is TRBD2 (5 bases). From germline, CDR1 is LNHNV and CDR2 YYDKDF (reference sequence). Trimming shortened V by 3 bases and J by 3 bases, and 15 bases separated the two germline ends. The CDR3 extends over 15 amino acids. The CDR3 coding sequence is TGTGCCACCAGCAGTGGAACTAGTTCAATCTACGAGCAGTACTTC. It codes for CATSSGTSSIYEQYF.

The chain couples TRBV6-4 to TRBJ2-1; D possibly corresponds to TRBD1 (7 bases). Germline CDR1 reads MRHNA; CDR2 reads SNTAGT. CDR3 length equals 16 residues. Trimming shortened V by 0 bases and J by 4 bases, and 13 bases separated the two germline ends. The CDR3 loop is CASSDSEPGGYNEQFF. In DNA form, the CDR3 reads TGTGCCAGCAGTGACTCGGAACCAGGGGGGTACAATGAGCAGTTCTTC.

This clonotype was observed a handful of times. The chain couples TRBV2 to TRBJ1-2; maybe TRBD1 (5 bases). The CDR3 covers 13 residues. Germline V lookup: CDR1 SNHLY, CDR2 FYNNEI. Trimming cost V 5 bases and J 5 bases, with 12 bases left between them. The CDR3 DNA sequence: TGTGCCAGCAGTAGGCCAGGGCTGTATGGCTACACCTTC. Translating it yields CASSRPGLYGYTF.

The J gene is TRBJ1-2, the V gene TRBV20-1, with 8 nucleotides matching TRBD1. CDR1 is DFQATT and CDR2 is SNEGSKA in the germline V gene (reference sequence). The CDR3 consists of 13 residues. Trimming cost V 6 bases and J 4 bases; bases outside gene matches: 7. The CDR3 DNA reads as TGCAGTGCAAGGACAGGGAATGGCTATGGCTACACCTTC. Its protein product is CSARTGNGYGYTF.